A selection of T cell receptor beta chains follows, all from one sample in a study of early T cells in non-severe SARS-CoV-2 infection. TCRdb analysed the 5' RACE reads with MiXCR anew, one entry per CDR3 protein. This table holds fewer than 90,000 distinct CDR3 sequences, 14% found once. The sequenced material came from whole blood. The receptors stem from an adult who was a healthcare worker with PCR-confirmed SARS-CoV-2 infection or an uninfected control (not recorded which). The CDR3 runs from the conserved cysteine through the conserved F or W. A D gene is named only where the DNA matches it firmly. The listing skips clone size in some rows; elsewhere it reads once, few, many or a size class.

j_call: TRBJ2-3; v_call: TRBV11-2; clone_size: many; d_call: -; cdr3_aa: CASSFLSGTQYF; cdr3_nt: TGTGCCAGCAGCTTTTTGTCGGGGACGCAGTATTTT
j_call: TRBJ1-1; v_call: TRBV12-3/TRBV12-4; clone_size: few; d_call: -; cdr3_aa: CASSPWGAEMTEAFF; cdr3_nt: TGTGCCAGCAGTCCCTGGGGGGCAGAGATGACTGAAGCTTTCTTT
j_call: TRBJ1-1; v_call: TRBV5-1; clone_size: few; d_call: -; cdr3_aa: CASSLVVGQVFF; cdr3_nt: TGCGCCAGCAGCTTGGTCGTGGGACAAGTTTTCTTT
j_call: TRBJ1-1; v_call: TRBV5-1; clone_size: -; d_call: TRBD1; cdr3_aa: CASSSPGTGIAEAFF; cdr3_nt: TGCGCCAGCAGCTCCCCGGGGACAGGGATTGCTGAAGCTTTCTTT
j_call: TRBJ1-1; v_call: TRBV11-3; clone_size: many; d_call: -; cdr3_aa: CASSLDGQPNTEAFF; cdr3_nt: TGTGCCAGCAGCTTAGATGGACAGCCGAACACTGAAGCTTTCTTT
j_call: TRBJ2-2; v_call: TRBV13; clone_size: -; d_call: -; cdr3_aa: CASSFIGSGELFF; cdr3_nt: TGTGCCAGCAGCTTTATTGGATCAGGGGAGCTGTTTTTT
j_call: TRBJ2-3; v_call: TRBV6-5; clone_size: many; d_call: -; cdr3_aa: CASSYSGDTQYF; cdr3_nt: TGTGCCAGCAGTTACTCAGGGGATACGCAGTATTTT
j_call: TRBJ1-1; v_call: TRBV7-9; clone_size: few; d_call: -; cdr3_aa: CASSLGGGIPEAFF; cdr3_nt: TGTGCCAGCAGCTTAGGTGGAGGGATCCCTGAAGCTTTCTTT
j_call: TRBJ2-1; v_call: TRBV3-1; clone_size: -; d_call: -; cdr3_aa: CASSQFPGGAYNEQFF; cdr3_nt: TGTGCCAGCAGCCAATTCCCCGGAGGGGCCTACAATGAGCAGTTCTTC
j_call: TRBJ1-2; v_call: TRBV6-6; clone_size: -; d_call: -; cdr3_aa: CASRASGYGYTF; cdr3_nt: TGTGCCAGCCGGGCGAGTGGCTATGGCTACACCTTC
j_call: TRBJ2-7; v_call: TRBV11-2; clone_size: -; d_call: -; cdr3_aa: CASSLFGTHYEQYF; cdr3_nt: TGTGCCAGCAGCTTATTCGGGACTCACTACGAGCAGTACTTC
j_call: TRBJ1-4; v_call: TRBV18; clone_size: -; d_call: -; cdr3_aa: CASSPQGALATNEKLFF; cdr3_nt: TGTGCCAGCTCACCGCAAGGCGCCCTTGCAACTAATGAAAAACTGTTTTTT
j_call: TRBJ2-5; v_call: TRBV13; clone_size: few; d_call: -; cdr3_aa: CASSLEAGNQETQYF; cdr3_nt: TGTGCCAGCAGCTTAGAAGCCGGGAACCAAGAGACCCAGTACTTC
j_call: TRBJ2-7; v_call: TRBV29-1; clone_size: -; d_call: TRBD1; cdr3_aa: CSVEGTGSFEQYF; cdr3_nt: TGCAGCGTTGAAGGGACAGGGAGTTTCGAGCAGTACTTC
j_call: TRBJ1-4; v_call: TRBV13; clone_size: -; d_call: -; cdr3_aa: CASSLREHNEKLFF; cdr3_nt: TGTGCCAGCAGCTTAAGGGAGCATAATGAAAAACTGTTTTTT
j_call: TRBJ1-2; v_call: TRBV19; clone_size: -; d_call: TRBD1; cdr3_aa: CASTGQGGYGYTF; cdr3_nt: TGTGCCAGTACCGGACAGGGGGGCTATGGCTACACCTTC
j_call: TRBJ2-1; v_call: TRBV5-4; clone_size: -; d_call: -; cdr3_aa: CASSRAGMTAEQFF; cdr3_nt: TGTGCCAGCAGTCGGGCGGGGATGACCGCGGAGCAGTTCTTC
j_call: TRBJ1-5; v_call: TRBV6-6; clone_size: -; d_call: -; cdr3_aa: CASSGGTVDQPQHF; cdr3_nt: TGTGCCAGCAGTGGCGGGACGGTAGATCAGCCCCAGCATTTT
j_call: TRBJ2-1; v_call: TRBV10-3; clone_size: -; d_call: TRBD1; cdr3_aa: CASATGDNEQFF; cdr3_nt: TGTGCCAGCGCGACAGGGGACAATGAGCAGTTCTTC
j_call: TRBJ2-7; v_call: TRBV29-1; clone_size: -; d_call: -; cdr3_aa: CSVEDSVVYEQYF; cdr3_nt: TGCAGCGTTGAAGACAGCGTCGTCTACGAGCAGTACTTC
j_call: TRBJ2-1; v_call: TRBV7-2; clone_size: -; d_call: TRBD2; cdr3_aa: CASSSNLLAGALNEQFF; cdr3_nt: TGTGCCAGCAGCTCAAACCTCCTAGCGGGGGCCCTCAATGAGCAGTTCTTC
j_call: TRBJ1-2; v_call: TRBV10-3; clone_size: few; d_call: TRBD1; cdr3_aa: CAISSDRASNYGYTF; cdr3_nt: TGTGCCATCAGTTCTGACAGGGCATCTAACTATGGCTACACCTTC
j_call: TRBJ2-2; v_call: TRBV29-1; clone_size: few; d_call: -; cdr3_aa: CSVYSPTGELFF; cdr3_nt: TGCAGCGTTTACAGTCCCACCGGGGAGCTGTTTTTT
j_call: TRBJ1-2; v_call: TRBV11-2; clone_size: few; d_call: -; cdr3_aa: CASTIGTIQGYTF; cdr3_nt: TGTGCCAGCACCATAGGGACAATTCAAGGCTACACCTTC
j_call: TRBJ2-1; v_call: TRBV5-1; clone_size: -; d_call: TRBD1; cdr3_aa: CASSAGPGQGMGEQFF; cdr3_nt: TGCGCCAGCAGCGCTGGTCCCGGACAGGGGATGGGTGAGCAGTTCTTC
j_call: TRBJ1-5; v_call: TRBV19; clone_size: -; d_call: -; cdr3_aa: CASSLRDQIQPQHF; cdr3_nt: TGTGCCAGTAGCCTCCGGGACCAAATTCAGCCCCAGCATTTT
j_call: TRBJ2-5; v_call: TRBV1; clone_size: few; d_call: -; cdr3_aa: CTSSGTSPRRETQYF; cdr3_nt: TGCACCAGCAGCGGGACCAGCCCACGGAGGGAGACCCAGTACTTC
j_call: TRBJ1-3; v_call: TRBV28; clone_size: many; d_call: TRBD1; cdr3_aa: CATTPPGQGINTIYF; cdr3_nt: TGTGCCACCACCCCCCCGGGACAGGGTATAAACACCATATATTTT
j_call: TRBJ2-3; v_call: TRBV5-1; clone_size: few; d_call: -; cdr3_aa: CASSLGGGDPSTDTQYF; cdr3_nt: TGCGCCAGCAGCTTGGGCGGAGGGGACCCTAGCACAGATACGCAGTATTTT
j_call: TRBJ2-2; v_call: TRBV20-1; clone_size: few; d_call: -; cdr3_aa: CSARASLHTGELFF; cdr3_nt: TGCAGTGCTAGAGCCTCATTACACACCGGGGAGCTGTTTTTT
j_call: TRBJ1-2; v_call: TRBV7-9; clone_size: few; d_call: -; cdr3_aa: CASSKDGEGRYTF; cdr3_nt: TGTGCCAGCAGTAAGGACGGCGAGGGGCGCTACACCTTC
j_call: TRBJ1-1; v_call: TRBV6-1; clone_size: -; d_call: -; cdr3_aa: CASRENTEAFF; cdr3_nt: TGTGCCAGCAGGGAAAACACTGAAGCTTTCTTT
j_call: TRBJ1-1; v_call: TRBV9; clone_size: many; d_call: -; cdr3_aa: CASPSRGCPGFTEAFF; cdr3_nt: TGTGCCAGCCCATCACGGGGGTGCCCCGGGTTTACTGAAGCTTTCTTT
j_call: TRBJ2-3; v_call: TRBV7-9; clone_size: many; d_call: TRBD1; cdr3_aa: CASSSDRGLRDTQYF; cdr3_nt: TGTGCCAGCAGCTCGGACAGGGGGCTAAGGGATACGCAGTATTTT
j_call: TRBJ2-5; v_call: TRBV7-2; clone_size: -; d_call: -; cdr3_aa: CASPVTGGTQETQYF; cdr3_nt: TGTGCCAGCCCCGTCACGGGCGGAACACAAGAGACCCAGTACTTC
j_call: TRBJ1-1; v_call: TRBV14; clone_size: -; d_call: -; cdr3_aa: CASSPSPSAAFF; cdr3_nt: TGTGCCAGCAGCCCGTCTCCTTCTGCGGCTTTCTTT
j_call: TRBJ1-5; v_call: TRBV7-2; clone_size: -; d_call: -; cdr3_aa: CASSPNGLSNQPQHF; cdr3_nt: TGTGCCAGCAGCCCAAACGGGCTTAGCAATCAGCCCCAGCATTTT
j_call: TRBJ2-1; v_call: TRBV27; clone_size: few; d_call: -; cdr3_aa: CASSPDRPTNQFF; cdr3_nt: TGTGCCAGCAGCCCCGACAGGCCTACTAACCAGTTCTTC
j_call: TRBJ1-5; v_call: TRBV28; clone_size: many; d_call: -; cdr3_aa: CASSFLTGGGNQPQHF; cdr3_nt: TGTGCCAGCAGTTTCTTAACCGGTGGGGGCAATCAGCCCCAGCATTTT
j_call: TRBJ1-2; v_call: TRBV20-1; clone_size: few; d_call: -; cdr3_aa: CSADGAGGYTF; cdr3_nt: TGCAGTGCTGATGGAGCAGGTGGCTACACCTTC
j_call: TRBJ1-6; v_call: TRBV18; clone_size: few; d_call: TRBD1; cdr3_aa: CASSPRDRDSPLHF; cdr3_nt: TGTGCCAGCTCACCACGGGACAGGGATTCACCCCTCCACTTT
j_call: TRBJ1-4; v_call: TRBV6-5; clone_size: few; d_call: -; cdr3_aa: CASSRDRSNEKLFF; cdr3_nt: TGTGCCAGCAGCCGCGACAGGTCTAATGAAAAACTGTTTTTT
j_call: TRBJ1-4; v_call: TRBV13; clone_size: few; d_call: -; cdr3_aa: CASSLGSRDEKLFF; cdr3_nt: TGTGCCAGCAGCTTAGGAAGCAGGGATGAAAAACTGTTTTTT
j_call: TRBJ2-2; v_call: TRBV20-1; clone_size: many; d_call: -; cdr3_aa: CSAREQGAGTGELFF; cdr3_nt: TGCAGTGCTAGAGAACAGGGCGCGGGCACCGGGGAGCTGTTTTTT
j_call: TRBJ2-1; v_call: TRBV6-2/TRBV6-3; clone_size: few; d_call: -; cdr3_aa: CASSYGTPPGNEQFF; cdr3_nt: TGTGCCAGCAGTTACGGGACTCCGCCTGGCAATGAGCAGTTCTTC
j_call: TRBJ2-6; v_call: TRBV29-1; clone_size: -; d_call: TRBD2; cdr3_aa: CSVEGGYGANVLTF; cdr3_nt: TGCAGCGTTGAGGGAGGGTACGGGGCCAACGTCCTGACTTTC
j_call: TRBJ2-1; v_call: TRBV5-1; clone_size: few; d_call: TRBD2; cdr3_aa: CASNSGGAGEQFF; cdr3_nt: TGCGCCAGCAATAGCGGGGGGGCTGGCGAGCAGTTCTTC
j_call: TRBJ2-7; v_call: TRBV21-1; clone_size: -; d_call: -; cdr3_aa: CASSPPGQREQYF; cdr3_nt: TGTGCCAGCAGCCCGCCGGGACAGAGGGAGCAGTACTTC
j_call: TRBJ2-2; v_call: TRBV5-1; clone_size: -; d_call: TRBD1; cdr3_aa: CASSLDGTGGEGAGELFF; cdr3_nt: TGCGCCAGCAGCTTGGATGGGACAGGGGGCGAAGGCGCCGGGGAGCTGTTTTTT
j_call: TRBJ2-4; v_call: TRBV28; clone_size: many; d_call: -; cdr3_aa: CASSSQGGRIIQYF; cdr3_nt: TGTGCCAGCAGTTCGCAGGGGGGACGGATCATTCAGTACTTC